This TCR beta chain was recorded in a study of cytomegalovirus exposure and HLA in healthy donors. About this clone: The antigen is unknown.

PCR primers comprised 60 Vbeta and 13 Jbeta primers. TCRdb's table, derived via immunoSEQ multiplex PCR, lists solely in-frame clones and lacks some. The sample records around 80,000 clones, around 60% being singletons. Study-wide results and caveats: A later analysis associated about 18,000 TCR beta sequences with HLA alleles at a 0.05 false discovery rate. A list of 150 or so TCR beta chains associated with cytomegalovirus was given. Confirmation in vitro established that a few CMV-associated chains were specific for CMV antigens.

Trimming shortened V by 3 bases and J by 1 base, and 3 bases separated the two germline ends. Germline assignment: CDR1 SGDLS and CDR2 YYNGEE. The CDR3 has 12 amino acids. The sequenced sample was PBMCs. The clonotype was recovered from a male donor in good health and CMV-seropositive. The J gene is TRBJ2-3, the V gene TRBV9; the D is unclear. This CDR3 is CASSAGTDTQYF. The CDR3 region has the DNA TGTGCCAGCAGCGCGGGCACAGATACGCAGTATTTT.